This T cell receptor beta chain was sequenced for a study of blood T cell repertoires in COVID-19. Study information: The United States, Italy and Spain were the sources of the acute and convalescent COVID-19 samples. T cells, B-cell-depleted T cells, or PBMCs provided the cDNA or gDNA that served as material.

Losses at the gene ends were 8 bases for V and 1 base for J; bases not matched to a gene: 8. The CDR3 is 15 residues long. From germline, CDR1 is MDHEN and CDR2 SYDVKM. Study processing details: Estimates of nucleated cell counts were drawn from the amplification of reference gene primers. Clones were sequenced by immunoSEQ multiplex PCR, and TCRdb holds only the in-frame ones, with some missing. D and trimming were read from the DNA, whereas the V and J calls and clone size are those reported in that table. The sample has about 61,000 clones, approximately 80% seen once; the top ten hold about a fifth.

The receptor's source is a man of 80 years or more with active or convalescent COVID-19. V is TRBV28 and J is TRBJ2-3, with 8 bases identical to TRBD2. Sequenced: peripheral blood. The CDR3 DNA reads TGTGCCAGCTCTACATCTAGCGGGCGCACAGATACGCAGTATTTT. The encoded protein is CASSTSSGRTDTQYF.